This T cell receptor (beta chain) was captured by sequencing in a study of post-analysis software for immune sequencing data. Broader study findings: Controls had significantly higher normalized Chao1 diversity than multiple sclerosis patients. There were several TRBV segments more frequent in patients than controls, and TRBV5-6, TRBV5-1 and TRBV20-1 were among them.

In the case of this clonotype: Antigen unknown.

The TCR beta cDNA libraries contained unique molecular identifiers. TCRdb used MiXCR to reprocess the PCR reads, holding one entry per CDR3 protein. The top ten hold roughly 4.5% of the sample, which has fewer than 900,000 distinct CDR3 sequences, roughly 46% seen once. The CDR3 length is 12 residues. V dropped 2 bases and J dropped 1 base, with 2 bases sitting between them. The germline V gene has CDR1 ENHRY and CDR2 SYGVKD. The TCR sequence derives from a girl aged 5 to 17 with multiple sclerosis. This chain connects TRBV10-3 to TRBJ1-1; D not certain. Sequencing was done on a sample of blood. CDR3 sequence reads: CAISEKNTEAFF. The CDR3, as DNA: TGTGCCATCAGTGAGAAGAACACTGAAGCTTTCTTT.